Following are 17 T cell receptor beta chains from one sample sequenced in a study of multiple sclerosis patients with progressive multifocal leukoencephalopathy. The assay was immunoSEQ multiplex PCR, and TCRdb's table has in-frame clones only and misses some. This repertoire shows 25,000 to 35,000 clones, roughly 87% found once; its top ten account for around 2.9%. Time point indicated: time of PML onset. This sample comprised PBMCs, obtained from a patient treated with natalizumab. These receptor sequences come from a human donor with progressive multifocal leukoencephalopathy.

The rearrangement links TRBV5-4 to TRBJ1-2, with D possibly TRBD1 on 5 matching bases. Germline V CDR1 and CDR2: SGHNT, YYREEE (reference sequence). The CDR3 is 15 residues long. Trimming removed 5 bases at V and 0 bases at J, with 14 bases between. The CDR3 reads CASSSGTSANYGYTF. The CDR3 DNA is TGTGCCAGCAGTTCCGGGACTTCGGCTAACTATGGCTACACCTTC.

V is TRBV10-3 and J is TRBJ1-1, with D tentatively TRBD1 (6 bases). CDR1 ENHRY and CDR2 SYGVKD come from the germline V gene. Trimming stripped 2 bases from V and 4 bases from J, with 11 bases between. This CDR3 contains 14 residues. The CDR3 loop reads CAISERGRGTEAFF. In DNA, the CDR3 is TGTGCCATCAGTGAGCGGGGGCGCGGCACTGAAGCTTTCTTT.

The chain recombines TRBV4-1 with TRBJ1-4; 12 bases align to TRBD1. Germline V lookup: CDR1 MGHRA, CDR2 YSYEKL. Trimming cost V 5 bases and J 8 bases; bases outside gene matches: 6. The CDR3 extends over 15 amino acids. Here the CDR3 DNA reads TGCGCCAGCAGCGGGGGACAGGGGGCAAGGGAAAAACTGTTTTTT. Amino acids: CASSGGQGAREKLFF.

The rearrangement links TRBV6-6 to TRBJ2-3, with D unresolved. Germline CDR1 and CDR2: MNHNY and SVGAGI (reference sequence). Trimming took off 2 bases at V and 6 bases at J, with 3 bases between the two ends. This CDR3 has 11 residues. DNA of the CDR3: TGTGCCAGCAGTTACGAGGATACGCAGTATTTT. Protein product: CASSYEDTQYF.

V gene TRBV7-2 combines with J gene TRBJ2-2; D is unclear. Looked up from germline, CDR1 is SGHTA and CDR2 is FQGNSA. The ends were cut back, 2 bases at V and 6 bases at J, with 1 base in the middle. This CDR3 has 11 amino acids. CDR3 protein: CASSLPGELFF. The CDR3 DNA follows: TGTGCCAGCAGCTTACCCGGGGAGCTGTTTTTT.

The CDR3 nucleotides are TGTGCCATCAGTGAGCTCCCTTACAATGAGCAGTTCTTC. Translated, it gives CAISELPYNEQFF. The rearrangement links TRBV10-3 to TRBJ2-1; no reliable D call. This CDR3 is 13 amino acids long. V dropped 2 bases and J dropped 4 bases, with 6 bases sitting between them. The germline V gene encodes CDR1 ENHRY and CDR2 SYGVKD.

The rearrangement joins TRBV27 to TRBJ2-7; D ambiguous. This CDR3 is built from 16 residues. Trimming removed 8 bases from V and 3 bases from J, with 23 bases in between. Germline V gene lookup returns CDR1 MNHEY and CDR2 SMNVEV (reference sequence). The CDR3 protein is CASPVPQTSENYEQYF. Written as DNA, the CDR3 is TGTGCCAGCCCGGTCCCCCAGACATCTGAAAACTACGAGCAGTACTTC.

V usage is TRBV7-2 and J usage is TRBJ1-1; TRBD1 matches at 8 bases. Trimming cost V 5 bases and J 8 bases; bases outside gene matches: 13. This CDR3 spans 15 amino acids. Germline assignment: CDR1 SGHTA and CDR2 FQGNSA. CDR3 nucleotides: TGTGCCAGCAGCCAGACCCGAGTCCGGGACAGGGAAGCTTTCTTT. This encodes CASSQTRVRDREAFF.

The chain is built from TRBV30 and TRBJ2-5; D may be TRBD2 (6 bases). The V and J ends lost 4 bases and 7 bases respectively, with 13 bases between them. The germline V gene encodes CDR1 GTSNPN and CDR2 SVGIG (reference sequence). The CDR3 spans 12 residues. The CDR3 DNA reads TGTGCCTGGACGCACAAAGCGGGGACCCAGTACTTC. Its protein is CAWTHKAGTQYF. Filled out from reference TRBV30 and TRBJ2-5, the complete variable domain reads SQTIHQWPATLVQPVGSPLSLECTVEGTSNPNLYWYRQAAGRGLQLLFYSVGIGQISSEVPQNLSASRPQDRQFILSSKKLLLSDSGFYLCAWTHKAGTQYFGPGTRLLVL.

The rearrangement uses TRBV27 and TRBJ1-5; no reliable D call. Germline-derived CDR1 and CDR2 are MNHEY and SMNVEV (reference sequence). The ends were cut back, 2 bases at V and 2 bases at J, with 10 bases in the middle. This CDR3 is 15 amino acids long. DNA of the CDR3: TGTGCCAGCAGTTTAGGCTCAGCCCGCAATCAGCCCCAGCATTTT. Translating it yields CASSLGSARNQPQHF.

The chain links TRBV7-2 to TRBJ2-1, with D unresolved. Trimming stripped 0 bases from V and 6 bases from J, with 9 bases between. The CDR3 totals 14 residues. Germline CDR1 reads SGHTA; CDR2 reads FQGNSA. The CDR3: CASSLALNGNEQFF. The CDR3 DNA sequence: TGTGCCAGCAGCTTAGCGCTAAACGGCAATGAGCAGTTCTTC.

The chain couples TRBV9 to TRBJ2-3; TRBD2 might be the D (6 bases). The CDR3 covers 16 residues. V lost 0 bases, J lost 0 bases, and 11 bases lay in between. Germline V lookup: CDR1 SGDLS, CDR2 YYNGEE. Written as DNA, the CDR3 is TGTGCCAGCAGCGTAGACCTAGCGATTAGCACAGATACGCAGTATTTT. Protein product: CASSVDLAISTDTQYF.

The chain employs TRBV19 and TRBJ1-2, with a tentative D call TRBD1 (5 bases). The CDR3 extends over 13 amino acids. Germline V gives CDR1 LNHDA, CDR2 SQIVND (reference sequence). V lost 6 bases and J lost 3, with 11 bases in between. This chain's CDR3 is CASSPTGHYGYTF. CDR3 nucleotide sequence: TGTGCCAGTAGCCCCACAGGCCACTATGGCTACACCTTC.

The DNA of the CDR3 is TGTGCCAGCAGACCAAATGCCGGGAACGGCTACACCTTC. It translates to CASRPNAGNGYTF. The chain carries TRBV7-2 and TRBJ1-2; D is undetermined. Germline V gene data show CDR1 as SGHTA and CDR2 as FQGNSA. V was cut by 6 bases and J by 8 bases, with 16 bases left in between. The CDR3 extends over 13 amino acids. Looking up the rest from reference TRBV7-2 and TRBJ1-2 gives the full variable domain: GAGVSQSPSNKVTEKGKDVELRCDPISGHTALYWYRQSLGQGLEFLIYFQGNSAPDKSGLPSDRFSAERTGGSVSTLTIQRTQQEDSAVYLCASRPNAGNGYTFGSGTRLTVV.

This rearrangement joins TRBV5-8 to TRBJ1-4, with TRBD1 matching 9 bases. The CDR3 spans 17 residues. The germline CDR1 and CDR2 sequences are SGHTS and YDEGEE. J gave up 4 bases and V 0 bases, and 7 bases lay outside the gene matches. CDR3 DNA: TGTGCCAGCAGCTTGGGGACAGGGGCCGGGATTAATGAAAAACTGTTTTTT. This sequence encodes CASSLGTGAGINEKLFF.

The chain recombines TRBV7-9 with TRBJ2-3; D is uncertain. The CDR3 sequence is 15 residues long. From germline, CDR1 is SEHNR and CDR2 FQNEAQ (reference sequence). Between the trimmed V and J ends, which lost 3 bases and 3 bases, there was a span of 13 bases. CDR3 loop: CASSLDGDGTDTQYF. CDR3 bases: TGTGCCAGCAGCTTGGACGGCGACGGGACAGATACGCAGTATTTT.

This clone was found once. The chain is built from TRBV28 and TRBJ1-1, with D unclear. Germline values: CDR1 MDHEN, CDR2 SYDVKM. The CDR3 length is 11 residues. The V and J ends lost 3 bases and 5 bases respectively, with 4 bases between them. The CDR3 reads CASSFKTEAFF. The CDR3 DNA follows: TGTGCCAGCAGTTTTAAAACTGAAGCTTTCTTT.